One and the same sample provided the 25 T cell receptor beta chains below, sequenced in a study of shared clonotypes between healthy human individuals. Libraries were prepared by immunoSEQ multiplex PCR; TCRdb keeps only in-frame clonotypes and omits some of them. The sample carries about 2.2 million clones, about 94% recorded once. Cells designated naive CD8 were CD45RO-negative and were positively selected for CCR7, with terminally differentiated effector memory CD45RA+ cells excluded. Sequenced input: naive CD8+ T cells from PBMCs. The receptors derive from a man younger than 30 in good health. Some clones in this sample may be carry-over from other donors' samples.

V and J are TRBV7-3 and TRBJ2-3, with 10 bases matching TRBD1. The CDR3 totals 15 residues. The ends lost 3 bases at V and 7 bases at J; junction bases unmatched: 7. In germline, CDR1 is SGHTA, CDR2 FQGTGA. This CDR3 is CASSFRDRGSNTQYF. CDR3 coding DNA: TGTGCCAGCAGCTTCCGGGACAGGGGATCTAATACGCAGTATTTT.

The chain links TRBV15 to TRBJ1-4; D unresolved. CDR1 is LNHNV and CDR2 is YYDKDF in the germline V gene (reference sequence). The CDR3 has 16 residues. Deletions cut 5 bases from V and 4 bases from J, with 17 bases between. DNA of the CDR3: TGTGCCACCAGCGTCCAAGTAACACAGAGTAATGAAAAACTGTTTTTT. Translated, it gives CATSVQVTQSNEKLFF.

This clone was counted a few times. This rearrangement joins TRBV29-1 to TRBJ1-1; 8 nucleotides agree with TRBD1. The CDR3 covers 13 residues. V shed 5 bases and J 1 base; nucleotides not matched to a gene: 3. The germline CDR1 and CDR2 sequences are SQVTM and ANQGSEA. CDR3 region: CSVSDRGNTEAFF. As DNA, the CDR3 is TGCAGCGTTTCAGACAGGGGGAACACTGAAGCTTTCTTT.

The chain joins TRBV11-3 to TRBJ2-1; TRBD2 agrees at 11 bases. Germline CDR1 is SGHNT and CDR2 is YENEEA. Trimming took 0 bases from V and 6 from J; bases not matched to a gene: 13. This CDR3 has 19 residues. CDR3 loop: CASSLEAGLAGGPVNEQFF. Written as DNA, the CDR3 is TGTGCCAGCAGCTTAGAGGCAGGATTAGCGGGAGGGCCAGTCAATGAGCAGTTCTTC.

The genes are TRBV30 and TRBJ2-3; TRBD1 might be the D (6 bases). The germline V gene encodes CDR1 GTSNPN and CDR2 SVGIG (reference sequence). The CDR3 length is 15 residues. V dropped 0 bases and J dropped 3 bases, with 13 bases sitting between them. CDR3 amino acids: CAWSVRQVGTDTQYF. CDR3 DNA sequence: TGTGCCTGGAGTGTTAGACAGGTCGGAACAGATACGCAGTATTTT.

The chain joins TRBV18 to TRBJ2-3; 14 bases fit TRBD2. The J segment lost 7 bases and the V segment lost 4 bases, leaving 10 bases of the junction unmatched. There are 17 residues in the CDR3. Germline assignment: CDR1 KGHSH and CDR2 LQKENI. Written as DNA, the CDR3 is TGTGCCAGCTCACAACCGGGACTAGCGGGAGTCGTAAATACGCAGTATTTT. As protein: CASSQPGLAGVVNTQYF.

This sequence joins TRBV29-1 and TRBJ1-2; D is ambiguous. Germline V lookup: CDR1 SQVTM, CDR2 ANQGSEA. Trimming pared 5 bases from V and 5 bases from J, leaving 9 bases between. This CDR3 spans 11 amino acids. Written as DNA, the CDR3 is TGCAGCGTTAACACCCGATATGGCTACACCTTC. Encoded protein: CSVNTRYGYTF.

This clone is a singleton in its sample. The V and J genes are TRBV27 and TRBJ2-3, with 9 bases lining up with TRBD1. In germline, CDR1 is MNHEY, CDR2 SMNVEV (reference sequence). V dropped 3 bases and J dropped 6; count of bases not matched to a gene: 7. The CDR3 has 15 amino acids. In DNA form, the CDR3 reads TGTGCCAGCAGTTTTTTCTGGACAGGGGAGGATACGCAGTATTTT. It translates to CASSFFWTGEDTQYF.

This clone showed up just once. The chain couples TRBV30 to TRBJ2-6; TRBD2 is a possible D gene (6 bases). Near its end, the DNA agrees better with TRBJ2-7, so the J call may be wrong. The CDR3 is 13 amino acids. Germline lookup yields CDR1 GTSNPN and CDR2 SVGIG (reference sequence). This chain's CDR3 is CAWSVAGGYEQYF. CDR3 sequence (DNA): TGTGCCTGGAGTGTGGCAGGAGGGTACGAGCAGTACTTC.

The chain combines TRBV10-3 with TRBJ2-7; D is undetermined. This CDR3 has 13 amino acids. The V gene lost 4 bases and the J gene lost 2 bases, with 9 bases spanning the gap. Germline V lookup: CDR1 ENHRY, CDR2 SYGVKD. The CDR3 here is CAISVGSPYEQYF. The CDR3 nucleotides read TGTGCCATCAGTGTTGGCAGCCCCTACGAGCAGTACTTC.

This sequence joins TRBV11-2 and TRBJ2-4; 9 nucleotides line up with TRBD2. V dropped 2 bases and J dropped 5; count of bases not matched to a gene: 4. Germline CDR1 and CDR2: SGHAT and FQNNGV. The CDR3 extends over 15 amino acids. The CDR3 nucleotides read TGTGCCAGCAGCTTACTAGCGGGACGCGAAAACATTCAGTACTTC. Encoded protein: CASSLLAGRENIQYF.

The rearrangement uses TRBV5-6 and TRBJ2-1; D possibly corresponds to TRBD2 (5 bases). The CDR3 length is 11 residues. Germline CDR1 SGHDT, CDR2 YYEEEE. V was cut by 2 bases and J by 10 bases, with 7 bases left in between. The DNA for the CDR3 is TGTGCCAGCAGCTTTAGGAGGGAGCAGTTCTTC. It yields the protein CASSFRREQFF. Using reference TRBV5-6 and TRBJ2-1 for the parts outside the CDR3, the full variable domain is DAGVTQSPTHLIKTRGQQVTLRCSPKSGHDTVSWYQQALGQGPQFIFQYYEEEERQRGNFPDRFSGHQFPNYSSELNVNALLLGDSALYLCASSFRREQFFGPGTRLTVL.

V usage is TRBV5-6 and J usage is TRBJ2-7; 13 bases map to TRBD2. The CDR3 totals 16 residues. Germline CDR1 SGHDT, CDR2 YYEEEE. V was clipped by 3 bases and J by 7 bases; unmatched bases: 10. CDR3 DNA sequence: TGTGCCAGCAGCTCTTATACTAGCGGGAGGGCCTGGGAGCAGTACTTC. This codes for CASSSYTSGRAWEQYF.

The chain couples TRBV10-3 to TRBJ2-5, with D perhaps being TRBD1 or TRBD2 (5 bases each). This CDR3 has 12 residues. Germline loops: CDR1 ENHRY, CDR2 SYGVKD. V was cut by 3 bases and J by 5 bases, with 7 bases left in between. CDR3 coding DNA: TGTGCCATCAGTGATGGGGGTGAGACCCAGTACTTC. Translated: CAISDGGETQYF.

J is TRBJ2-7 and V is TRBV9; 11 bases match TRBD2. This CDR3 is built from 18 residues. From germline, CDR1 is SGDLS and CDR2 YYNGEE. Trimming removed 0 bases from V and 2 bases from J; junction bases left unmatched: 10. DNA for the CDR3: TGTGCCAGCAGCGTAGGAAGGGGTCCTAGCGGGGGGACCTACGAGCAGTACTTC. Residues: CASSVGRGPSGGTYEQYF. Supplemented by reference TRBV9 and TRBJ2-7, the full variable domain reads DSGVTQTPKHLITATGQRVTLRCSPRSGDLSVYWYQQSLDQGLQFLIQYYNGEERAKGNILERFSAQQFPDLHSELNLSSLELGDSALYFCASSVGRGPSGGTYEQYFGPGTRLTVT.

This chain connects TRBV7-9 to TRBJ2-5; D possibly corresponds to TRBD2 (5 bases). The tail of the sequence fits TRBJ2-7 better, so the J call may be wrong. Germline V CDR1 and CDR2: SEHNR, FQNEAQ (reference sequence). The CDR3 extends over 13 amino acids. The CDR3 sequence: CASSFFGTYEQYF. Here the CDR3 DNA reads TGTGCCAGCAGCTTTTTCGGGACCTACGAGCAGTACTTC.

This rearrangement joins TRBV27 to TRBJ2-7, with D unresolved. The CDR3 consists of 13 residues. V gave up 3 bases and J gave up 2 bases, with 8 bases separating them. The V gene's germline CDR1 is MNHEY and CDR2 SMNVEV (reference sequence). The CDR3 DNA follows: TGTGCCAGCAGTTTGCAGCAGACCTACGAGCAGTACTTC. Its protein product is CASSLQQTYEQYF.

The CDR3, as DNA: TGTGCCAGCAGCCCTAGCGGGAGGGGCTCCTACAATGAGCAGTTCTTC. Protein product: CASSPSGRGSYNEQFF. V and J are TRBV6-4 and TRBJ2-1, with 12 bases aligning to TRBD2. There are 16 residues in the CDR3. Germline V gene sequence: CDR1 MRHNA, CDR2 SNTAGT. V lost 6 bases, J lost 0 bases, and 3 bases stayed unmatched.

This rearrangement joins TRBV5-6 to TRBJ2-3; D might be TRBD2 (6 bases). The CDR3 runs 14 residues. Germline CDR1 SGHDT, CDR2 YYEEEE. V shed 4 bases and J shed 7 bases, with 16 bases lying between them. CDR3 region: CASSGGAAGYTQYF. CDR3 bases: TGTGCCAGCAGCGGCGGGGCGGCCGGCTATACGCAGTATTTT.

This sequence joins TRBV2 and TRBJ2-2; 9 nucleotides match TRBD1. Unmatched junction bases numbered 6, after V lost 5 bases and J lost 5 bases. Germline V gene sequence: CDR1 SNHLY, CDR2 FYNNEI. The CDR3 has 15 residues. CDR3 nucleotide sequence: TGTGCCAGCAGTTACAGGGGGCTCGGGACCGGGGAGCTGTTTTTT. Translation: CASSYRGLGTGELFF.

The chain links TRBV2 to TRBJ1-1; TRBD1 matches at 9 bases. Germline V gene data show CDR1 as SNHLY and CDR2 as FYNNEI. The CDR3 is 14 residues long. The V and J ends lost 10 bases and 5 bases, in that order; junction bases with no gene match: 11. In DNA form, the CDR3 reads TGTGCCATCGTCCTACCGGGACAGGGTACTGAAGCTTTCTTT. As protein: CAIVLPGQGTEAFF.

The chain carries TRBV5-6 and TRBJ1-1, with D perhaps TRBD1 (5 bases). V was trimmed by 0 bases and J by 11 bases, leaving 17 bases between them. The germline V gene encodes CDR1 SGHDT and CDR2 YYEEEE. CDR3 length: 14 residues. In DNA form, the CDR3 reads TGTGCCAGCAGCTTGGCCGGGGACTCCACGGATGCTTTCTTT. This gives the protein CASSLAGDSTDAFF.

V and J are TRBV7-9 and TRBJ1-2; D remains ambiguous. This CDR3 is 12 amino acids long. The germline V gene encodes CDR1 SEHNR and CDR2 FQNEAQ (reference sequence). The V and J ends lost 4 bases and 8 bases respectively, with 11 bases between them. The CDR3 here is CASSSLSEGYTF. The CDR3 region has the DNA TGTGCCAGCAGCTCCCTCAGCGAAGGCTACACCTTC.

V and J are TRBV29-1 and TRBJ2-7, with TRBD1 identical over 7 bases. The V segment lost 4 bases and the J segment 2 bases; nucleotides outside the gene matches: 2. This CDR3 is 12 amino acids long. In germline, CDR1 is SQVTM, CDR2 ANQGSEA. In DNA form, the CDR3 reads TGCAGCGTTGTACAGGGGCCCTACGAGCAGTACTTC. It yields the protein CSVVQGPYEQYF.

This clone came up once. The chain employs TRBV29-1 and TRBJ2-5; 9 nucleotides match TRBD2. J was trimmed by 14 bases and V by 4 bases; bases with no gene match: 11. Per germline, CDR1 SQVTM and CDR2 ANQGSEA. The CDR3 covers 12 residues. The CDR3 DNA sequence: TGCAGCGTTGTGGGGCTAGCGGGACGATCTTACTTC. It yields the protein CSVVGLAGRSYF.